This T cell receptor beta chain is from a study of PD-1 blockade in classical Hodgkin lymphoma. Whole-study findings and limits: Reports indicated that newly diagnosed patients had lower baseline TCR diversity than healthy donors did. By C4D1, CD4+ diversity increased significantly, especially in complete responders. The diversity seen at baseline in complete responders resembled that of newly diagnosed patients. Nivolumab starters within 1 year of ASCT were excluded.

The junction had 9 bases not matched to a gene; V was cut back by 6 bases and J by 3 bases. There are 15 residues in the CDR3. Looked up from germline, CDR1 is GTSNPN and CDR2 is SVGIG (reference sequence). Assay used: immunoSEQ multiplex PCR; TCRdb lists only in-frame clones, some missing. Here the sample spans more than 35,000 clones, just over 75% being singletons. Each patient's relapse followed autologous stem cell transplantation, and brentuximab vedotin exposure varied. With regard to this clone: What it binds is unknown.

This rearrangement joins TRBV30 to TRBJ2-3, with 10 bases that match TRBD2. This receptor was identified in a human donor with classical Hodgkin lymphoma. The sequences come from peripheral blood mononuclear cells (PBMCs), collected before the second cycle of nivolumab. CDR3 nucleotide sequence: TGTGCCTGCTTGCAACAGCGGGGGGGGACAGATACGCAGTATTTT. Translation: CACLQQRGGTDTQYF.